Below, 12 T cell receptor beta chains from the same sample are listed, as sequenced in a study of blood T cell repertoires in COVID-19. Method: immunoSEQ multiplex PCR; TCRdb's copy keeps in-frame clones and lacks some. The table shows a few hundred thousand clones, with approximately 78% occurring only once. Sequencing was carried out using peripheral blood. These receptors were collected from a woman in her seventies with COVID-19, enrolled during active disease.

This chain connects TRBV27 to TRBJ2-3, with a weak D call TRBD2 (6 bases). With 8 bases removed from V and 6 bases from J, the gap between germline ends came to 15 bases. Looked up from germline, CDR1 is MNHEY and CDR2 is SMNVEV (reference sequence). CDR3 length: 13 residues. This CDR3 is CASRGLTRDTQYF. CDR3 DNA: TGTGCCAGCCGGGGACTTACTCGGGATACGCAGTATTTT.

This chain links TRBV7-3 with TRBJ2-2; D possibly corresponds to TRBD1 (8 bases). The CDR3 covers 15 residues. Trimming pared 5 bases from V and 4 bases from J, leaving 14 bases between. Germline V gene sequence: CDR1 SGHTA, CDR2 FQGTGA. As DNA, the CDR3 is TGTGCCAGCAGCCCTAACAGGGGGGGCACCGGGGAGCTGTTTTTT. This codes for CASSPNRGGTGELFF.

V is TRBV7-2 and J is TRBJ1-1; no clear D gene. The CDR3 totals 13 residues. Germline V CDR1 and CDR2: SGHTA, FQGNSA. V was clipped by 0 bases and J by 11 bases, with 13 bases between them. Here the CDR3 reads CASSLAPGSLAFF. In DNA form, the CDR3 reads TGTGCCAGCAGCTTAGCTCCCGGGTCCTTGGCTTTCTTT.

This clone has just a few counts. The chain is built from TRBV6-1 and TRBJ2-1; 9 positions match TRBD1. There are 16 residues in the CDR3. V dropped 3 bases and J dropped 6; count of bases not matched to a gene: 9. Germline V gives CDR1 MNHNS, CDR2 SASEGT. CDR3 nucleotide sequence: TGTGCCAGCAGTGATGCTTCCGGGACAGGGATCAATGAGCAGTTCTTC. This translates into CASSDASGTGINEQFF.

Comments on this clone: The sample contains more than one DNA sequence encoding this CDR3. The chain combines TRBV5-1 with TRBJ2-7; 7 positions agree with TRBD2. The CDR3 is 17 amino acids. V was pared by 0 bases and J by 7 bases, with 16 bases of the junction left unmatched. The germline V gene encodes CDR1 SGHRS and CDR2 YFSETQ. The CDR3 nucleotides are TGCGCCAGCAGCTTGGGGGCTAGTGGGAGGGCCTCGAGTGAGCAGTACTTC. Its translation: CASSLGASGRASSEQYF.

This clone was seen only once. The chain uses TRBV7-2 and TRBJ2-1; TRBD2 matches at 10 bases. CDR1 is SGHTA, CDR2 FQGNSA, per germline. This CDR3 has 15 amino acids. With V trimmed by 5 bases and J by 7 bases, 8 bases remained unmatched. The CDR3 DNA reads TGTGCCAGCAGCCCGACTAGCGGGCGAAGAAATGAGCAGTTCTTC. It encodes CASSPTSGRRNEQFF. The whole variable domain, filled in from reference TRBV7-2 and TRBJ2-1, reads GAGVSQSPSNKVTEKGKDVELRCDPISGHTALYWYRQSLGQGLEFLIYFQGNSAPDKSGLPSDRFSAERTGGSVSTLTIQRTQQEDSAVYLCASSPTSGRRNEQFFGPGTRLTVL.

The CDR3 bases are TGTGCCAGCAGGGGTGCGACCCCGGGACAACTCTACGAGCAGTACTTC. This translates into CASRGATPGQLYEQYF. The chain joins TRBV5-5 to TRBJ2-7, with a tentative D call TRBD1 (6 bases). CDR3 size: 16 residues. Germline V gene lookup returns CDR1 SGHKS and CDR2 YYEKEE (reference sequence). V shed 5 bases and J shed 3 bases, with 21 bases lying between them.

Written as DNA, the CDR3 is TGTGCCAGTAGCCCGCGGACAGGGCTCCACGAGCAGTACTTC. Translated, it gives CASSPRTGLHEQYF. The chain is built from TRBV19 and TRBJ2-7; 8 nucleotides match TRBD1. The junction had 9 bases not matched to a gene; V was cut back by 6 bases and J by 5 bases. The length of the CDR3 is 14 residues. The germline V gene encodes CDR1 LNHDA and CDR2 SQIVND (reference sequence).

The rearrangement uses TRBV19 and TRBJ2-1, with TRBD2 matching over 7 bases. The CDR3 covers 14 residues. The junction had 4 bases not matched to a gene; V was cut back by 6 bases and J by 2 bases. The germline V gene has CDR1 LNHDA and CDR2 SQIVND (reference sequence). The CDR3 region has the DNA TGTGCCAGTAGCCCCGGGACTACCTACAATGAGCAGTTCTTC. As protein: CASSPGTTYNEQFF.

This clone was seen a few times. The gene calls are TRBV12-3 or TRBV12-4 and TRBJ2-1; possibly TRBD2 for D (5 bases). The CDR3 extends over 11 amino acids. Trimming took off 2 bases at V and 15 bases at J, with 11 bases between the two ends. CDR3 in amino acids: CASSLKGLSFF. CDR3 nucleotides: TGTGCCAGCAGTTTAAAAGGACTTTCGTTCTTC.

On this clone itself: In the same sample, other DNA sequences code for this CDR3. The chain links TRBV3-1 (or the pseudogene TRBV3-2) to TRBJ2-7; D gene unclear. V gave up 2 bases and J gave up 3 bases, with 5 bases separating them. The CDR3 extends over 12 amino acids. Germline CDR1 is LGHDT and CDR2 is YNNKEL (reference sequence). The CDR3 sequence is CASSQYGYEQYF. The CDR3 DNA is TGTGCCAGCAGCCAATACGGCTACGAGCAGTACTTC.

The rearrangement links TRBV3-1 (or the pseudogene TRBV3-2) to TRBJ1-6; D may be TRBD1 (6 bases). V lost 0 bases and J 9 bases, leaving 27 bases between the germline ends. This CDR3 region has 20 residues. Germline V gives CDR1 LGHDT, CDR2 YNNKEL (reference sequence). In nucleotides, the CDR3 is TGTGCCAGCAGCCAAGAGAGGGGAACAGGGTATAGGATCCGGGGTTCACCCCTCCACTTT. It yields the protein CASSQERGTGYRIRGSPLHF.